This T cell receptor beta chain was captured by sequencing in a study of beta chain features in type 1 diabetes. Study results and limitations: Moderately but significantly shorter TCRB CDR3s were found in Type 1 diabetes patients in all four CD4+ subsets. Patients' naive, central memory and regulatory TCRB repertoires appeared more alike than those of healthy donors.

J lost 1 base, V lost 3 bases, and 6 bases had no gene match. This CDR3 spans 16 amino acids. Germline loops: CDR1 KGHSH, CDR2 LQKENI. Expressed TCRB transcripts were sequenced because the entire RNA isolate underwent reverse transcription. Profiled with immunoSEQ multiplex PCR; TCRdb holds only in-frame clones, not every one. The sample lists fewer than 400,000 clones, around 8.5% seen once, with less than 1.2% in the top ten. Concerning this clone: No antigen is known for it.

This chain joins TRBV18 and TRBJ1-1; 9 nucleotides align to TRBD1. The sequence derives from a man aged 30 to 45 with type 1 diabetes. Material for sequencing was central memory CD4+ T cells from blood. The CDR3 coding sequence is TGTGCCAGCTCACCCTGGACAGGGGAGGGGAACACTGAAGCTTTCTTT. It is translated as CASSPWTGEGNTEAFF.